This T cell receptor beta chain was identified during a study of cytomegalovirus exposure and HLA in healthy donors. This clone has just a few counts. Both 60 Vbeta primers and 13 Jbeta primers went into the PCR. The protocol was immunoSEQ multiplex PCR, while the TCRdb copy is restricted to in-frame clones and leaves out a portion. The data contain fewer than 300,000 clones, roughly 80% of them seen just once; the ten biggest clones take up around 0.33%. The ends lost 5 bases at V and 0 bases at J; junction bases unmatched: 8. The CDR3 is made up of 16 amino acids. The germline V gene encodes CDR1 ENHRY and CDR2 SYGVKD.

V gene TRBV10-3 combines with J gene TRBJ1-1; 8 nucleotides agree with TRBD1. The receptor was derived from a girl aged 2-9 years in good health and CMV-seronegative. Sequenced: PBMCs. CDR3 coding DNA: TGTGCCATCAGTTTCAGCGGACAGGGCATGAACACTGAAGCTTTCTTT. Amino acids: CAISFSGQGMNTEAFF.